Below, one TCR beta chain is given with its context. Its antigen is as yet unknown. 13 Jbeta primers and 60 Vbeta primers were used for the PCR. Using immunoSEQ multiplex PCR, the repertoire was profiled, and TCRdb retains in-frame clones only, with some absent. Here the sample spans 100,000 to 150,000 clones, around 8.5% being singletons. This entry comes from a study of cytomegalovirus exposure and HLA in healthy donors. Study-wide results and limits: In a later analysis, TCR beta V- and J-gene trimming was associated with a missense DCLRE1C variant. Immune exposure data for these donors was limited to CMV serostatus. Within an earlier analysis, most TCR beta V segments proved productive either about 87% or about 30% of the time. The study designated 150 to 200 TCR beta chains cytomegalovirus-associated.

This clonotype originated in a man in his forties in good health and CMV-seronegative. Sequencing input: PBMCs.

This chain's CDR3 is CASSATGVLETQYF. In DNA, the CDR3 is TGTGCCAGTAGTGCCACAGGAGTATTGGAGACCCAGTACTTC. This chain uses TRBV19 with TRBJ2-5, with a tentative D call TRBD1 (5 bases). The CDR3 totals 14 residues. Germline CDR1 LNHDA, CDR2 SQIVND (reference sequence). V lost 5 bases, J lost 5 bases, and 15 bases lay in between.